Given below is one T cell receptor beta chain in context. TCRdb called the RT-PCR reads again in MiXCR, with one record for every CDR3 protein. The sample shows fewer than 180,000 distinct CDR3 sequences, over 30% of them seen only once. The data were taken from a study of patients and donors after allogeneic stem cell transplantation. Source material: blood, either unsorted or a sorted T cell fraction (not recorded which). This TCR was recovered from a human donor who was either an allogeneic HSCT recipient or a stem cell or donor lymphocyte infusion donor (not recorded which). It is not recorded whose cells these are; they may come from a transplant donor.

Here the CDR3 DNA reads TGTGCCAGCAGTCTGTCTCTTCCCGGGGATCAGCCCCAGCATTTT. Its translation: CASSLSLPGDQPQHF. This rearrangement joins TRBV12-3 or TRBV12-4 to TRBJ1-5; no clear D. CDR3 length: 15 residues. The ends were cut back, 5 bases at V and 5 bases at J, with 16 bases in the middle.